This T cell receptor beta chain was recovered during a study of read filtering for tumor transcriptome and immune sequencing. Study background: Revised staging placed about 8 patients in R-ISS I, 15 to 20 in II, six or seven in III. The study's findings and limits: Dropping single-read clonotypes raised IR-seq and RNA-seq shared-clonotype correlation. Roughly 80% of IR-seq clonotypes had one read, totaling approximately 3.3% of reads; RNA-seq: around 77% and 45%.

This clonotype was seen ten or more times. Its specificity is not known. CDR1 and CDR2 (germline): PRHDT, FYEKMQ (reference sequence). The CDR3 extends over 16 amino acids. The J segment lost 4 bases and the V segment lost 5 bases, leaving 5 bases of the junction unmatched. The library was built from approximately 400 ng RNA with molecular barcoded adaptors for alpha/delta and beta/gamma chains. TCRdb re-called the reads with MiXCR, one entry per CDR3 protein. Of around 140,000 distinct CDR3 sequences in the sample, approximately 13% are singletons; the top ten hold 7.5% to 10%. At the time of active disease, bone marrow was collected from every patient.

This clonotype was sampled from a donor at least 40 years old with multiple myeloma. The chain is built from TRBV13 and TRBJ2-1; 13 bases fit TRBD2. The sample was a population of CD138-negative cells sorted from bone marrow. DNA for the CDR3: TGTGCCAGCAGCCGTAGACTAGCGGGAGGTTACAATGAGCAGTTCTTC. Protein product: CASSRRLAGGYNEQFF.